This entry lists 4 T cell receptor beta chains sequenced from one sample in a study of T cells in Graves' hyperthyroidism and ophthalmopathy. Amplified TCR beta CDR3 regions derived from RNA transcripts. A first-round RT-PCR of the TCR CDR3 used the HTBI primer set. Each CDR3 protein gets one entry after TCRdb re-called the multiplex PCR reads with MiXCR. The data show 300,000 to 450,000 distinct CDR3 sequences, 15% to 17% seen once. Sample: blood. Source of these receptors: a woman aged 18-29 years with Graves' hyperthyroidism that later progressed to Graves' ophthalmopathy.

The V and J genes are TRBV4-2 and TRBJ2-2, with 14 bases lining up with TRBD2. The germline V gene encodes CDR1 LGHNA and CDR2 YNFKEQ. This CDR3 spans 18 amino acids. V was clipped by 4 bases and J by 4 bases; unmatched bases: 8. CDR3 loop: CASSPRTGTSGSTGELFF. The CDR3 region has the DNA TGTGCCAGCAGCCCTCGGACAGGGACTAGCGGGAGCACCGGGGAGCTGTTTTTT.

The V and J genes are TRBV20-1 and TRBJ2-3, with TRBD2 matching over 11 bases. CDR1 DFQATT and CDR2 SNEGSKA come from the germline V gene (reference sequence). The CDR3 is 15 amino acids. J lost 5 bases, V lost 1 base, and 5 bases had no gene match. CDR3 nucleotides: TGCAGTGCTAGAGGGTCTAGCGGGGGGCTAGATACGCAGTATTTT. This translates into CSARGSSGGLDTQYF.

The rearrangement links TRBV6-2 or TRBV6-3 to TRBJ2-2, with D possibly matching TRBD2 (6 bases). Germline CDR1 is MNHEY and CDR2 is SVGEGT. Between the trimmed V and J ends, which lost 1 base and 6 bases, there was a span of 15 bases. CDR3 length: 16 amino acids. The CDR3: CASSYLSPGDAGELFF. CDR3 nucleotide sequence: TGTGCCAGCAGTTACTTATCACCGGGGGACGCCGGGGAGCTGTTTTTT.

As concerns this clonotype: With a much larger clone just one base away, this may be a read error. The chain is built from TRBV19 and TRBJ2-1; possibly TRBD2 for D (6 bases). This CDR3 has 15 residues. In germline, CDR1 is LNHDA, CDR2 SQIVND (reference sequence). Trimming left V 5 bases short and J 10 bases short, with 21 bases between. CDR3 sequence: CASSATWAAGFEQFF. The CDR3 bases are TGTGCCAGTAGTGCAACGTGGGCCGCGGGGTTCGAGCAGTTCTTC.